This record concerns one T cell receptor beta chain sequence. The antigen remains undetermined. The same CDR3 can be traced to other DNA sequences in this sample. The data were obtained in a study of shared clonotypes between healthy human individuals. Study-wide context: Every donor yielded three CD4 naive, three CD4 memory, two CD8 naive and one CD8 memory plate. Broader study findings: Only a few donors were included, so the genetic and exposure-history diversity represented was limited. Several donors showed sharing of around 5% of naive CD4 clonotypes.

Data came from immunoSEQ multiplex PCR; TCRdb stores just in-frame clones and leaves some out. The profile covers around 2,000,000 clones, with 85% to 95% appearing a single time and more than 0.1% taken by the ten largest. Investigators divided CD4+ cells into CD45RA+ naive and CD45RA-negative memory subsets. This sequence was found in a young man in good health. Material for sequencing was naive CD4+ T cells sorted from blood. This sample's subset: CD45RA+ positively selected.

In DNA form, the CDR3 reads TGTGCCAGCAGCGTAGGTGGCGTGGGATACGAGCAGTACTTC. This sequence encodes CASSVGGVGYEQYF. The gene calls are TRBV9 and TRBJ2-7; D is undetermined. The CDR3 contains 14 residues. Trimming pared 0 bases from V and 4 bases from J, leaving 11 bases between. Germline V gives CDR1 SGDLS, CDR2 YYNGEE.